Described below is a single TCR beta chain sequence and its context. The data belong to a study of control samples from healthy donors and cancer patients. Trimming stripped 6 bases from V and 4 bases from J, with 16 bases between. This CDR3 contains 14 residues. In germline, CDR1 is MNHEY, CDR2 SMNVEV (reference sequence). This table comes from immunoSEQ multiplex PCR, and its TCRdb copy is limited to in-frame clones, with some not included. The sample has around 120,000 clones, over 85% seen once. The clonotype originates from a man aged 30-40 years in good health. Sequenced material: blood. The genes are TRBV27 and TRBJ2-7; D is possibly TRBD2 (7 bases). Here the CDR3 reads CASSLRGGQYEQYF. The CDR3 nucleotides read TGTGCCAGCAGCCTGAGGGGGGGCCAGTACGAGCAGTACTTC.